What follows are 19 T cell receptor beta chains derived from one specimen sequenced in a study of shared clonotypes between healthy human individuals. Positively selected for CCR7, the CD45RO-negative cells used as naive CD8 cells excluded terminally differentiated effector memory CD45RA+ cells. Produced via immunoSEQ multiplex PCR; TCRdb's table is partial and in-frame only. Among almost 700,000 clones, about 90% were seen once, and the ten largest hold 24%. The sequenced sample consisted of naive CD8+ T cells sorted from blood. These receptors originate from a man aged 25 to 40 in good health.

The chain carries TRBV7-2 and TRBJ2-7, with D perhaps TRBD2 (5 bases). Trimming removed 3 bases at V and 0 bases at J, with 12 bases between. The CDR3 length is 15 residues. Germline assignment: CDR1 SGHTA and CDR2 FQGNSA. In nucleotides, the CDR3 is TGTGCCAGCAGCTTCTACGGGAAGAGCTCCTACGAGCAGTACTTC. It codes for CASSFYGKSSYEQYF.

The rearrangement links TRBV16 to TRBJ2-7; D call uncertain. The germline V gene has CDR1 KGHSY and CDR2 FQNENV. Trimming took 3 bases from V and 3 from J, leaving 9 bases between them. This CDR3 contains 13 residues. The CDR3 reads CASSHSDLYEQYF. CDR3 bases: TGTGCCAGCAGCCATTCGGACCTCTACGAGCAGTACTTC.

With respect to this clone: The sample contains more than one DNA sequence encoding this CDR3. This chain uses TRBV27 with TRBJ2-7; no clear D gene. The CDR3 consists of 13 residues. In germline, CDR1 is MNHEY, CDR2 SMNVEV (reference sequence). The V end was cut by 3 bases, the J end by 2 bases, with 8 bases between. The CDR3 loop is CASSLSGPYEQYF. CDR3 DNA sequence: TGTGCCAGCAGTTTGAGTGGGCCCTACGAGCAGTACTTC.

This clone was detected only once. The chain joins TRBV19 to TRBJ2-7; TRBD2 matches at 13 bases. CDR1 and CDR2 (germline): LNHDA, SQIVND (reference sequence). Germline trimming cut 5 bases from V and 3 bases from J; bases unmatched to any gene: 7. This CDR3 is built from 16 residues. CDR3 bases: TGTGCCAGTAGTCCGGGACTAGCGGGACTCCACTACGAGCAGTACTTC. As protein: CASSPGLAGLHYEQYF. The whole variable domain, remainder taken from reference TRBV19 and TRBJ2-7, is DGGITQSPKYLFRKEGQNVTLSCEQNLNHDAMYWYRQDPGQGLRLIYYSQIVNDFQKGDIAEGYSVSREKKESFPLTVTSAQKNPTAFYLCASSPGLAGLHYEQYFGPGTRLTVT.

J is TRBJ1-2 and V is TRBV28; tentatively, D is TRBD1 (6 bases). The CDR3 runs 15 residues. V was cut by 3 bases and J by 4 bases, with 15 bases left in between. Germline V CDR1 and CDR2: MDHEN, SYDVKM. The CDR3 coding sequence is TGTGCCAGCAGTTTGTCGGCCTGGGACATCTATGGCTACACCTTC. Protein sequence: CASSLSAWDIYGYTF.

The gene calls are TRBV27 and TRBJ2-1; 10 positions match TRBD1. Germline CDR1 MNHEY, CDR2 SMNVEV (reference sequence). With V trimmed by 6 bases and J by 8 bases, 16 bases remained unmatched. The CDR3 is 17 residues long. The CDR3 nucleotides read TGTGCCAGCAGGCCTAACTTCGGGACAGGGGAGATCGATGAGCAGTTCTTC. Translation: CASRPNFGTGEIDEQFF.

The rearrangement uses TRBV7-9 and TRBJ2-7, with a weak D call TRBD1 (6 bases). Between the trimmed V and J ends, which lost 2 bases and 6 bases, there was a span of 8 bases. Germline-derived CDR1 and CDR2 are SEHNR and FQNEAQ (reference sequence). The CDR3 has 12 amino acids. DNA for the CDR3: TGTGCCAGCAGCTTACCAGGGGTCGAGCAGTACTTC. Protein product: CASSLPGVEQYF.

CDR3 nucleotide sequence: TGTGCCAGTAATACAGGGAGCTCCTACAATGAGCAGTTCTTC. It specifies CASNTGSSYNEQFF. V and J are TRBV19 and TRBJ2-1, with a weak D call TRBD1 (6 bases). The CDR3 consists of 14 residues. The V gene lost 7 bases and the J gene lost 0 bases, with 10 bases spanning the gap. The germline gives CDR1 LNHDA, CDR2 SQIVND (reference sequence). Complete variable domain (other parts from reference TRBV19 and TRBJ2-1): DGGITQSPKYLFRKEGQNVTLSCEQNLNHDAMYWYRQDPGQGLRLIYYSQIVNDFQKGDIAEGYSVSREKKESFPLTVTSAQKNPTAFYLCASNTGSSYNEQFFGPGTRLTVL.

Note on this clone: Germline is not matched at one junction end, which may reflect a read error. V and J are TRBV7-9 and TRBJ1-2; a possible D gene is TRBD1 (5 bases). Germline V lookup: CDR1 SEHNR, CDR2 FQNEAQ (reference sequence). This CDR3 contains 13 residues. CDR3: CASSSEGAGSGAF. DNA of the CDR3: TGTGCCAGCAGCTCCGAAGGGGCGGGAAGCGGCGCCTTC. Supplemented by reference TRBV7-9 and TRBJ1-2, the full variable domain reads DTGVSQNPRHKITKRGQNVTFRCDPISEHNRLYWYRQTLGQGPEFLTYFQNEAQLEKSRLLSDRFSAERPKGSFSTLEIQRTEQGDSAMYLCASSSEGAGSGAFGSGTRLTVV.

The chain is built from TRBV7-8 and TRBJ2-7; a possible D gene is TRBD1 (5 bases). The CDR3 sequence is 15 residues long. From germline, CDR1 is SGHVS and CDR2 FQNEAQ. With 6 bases removed from V and 3 bases from J, the gap between germline ends came to 18 bases. CDR3 DNA sequence: TGTGCCAGCAGGGGGCCAGGGTTTCAGGACTACGAGCAGTACTTC. This translates into CASRGPGFQDYEQYF.

The chain is built from TRBV27 and TRBJ2-3; D not resolved. Germline V gives CDR1 MNHEY, CDR2 SMNVEV (reference sequence). V dropped 8 bases and J dropped 8 bases, with 11 bases sitting between them. The CDR3 totals 11 residues. The CDR3 DNA is TGTGCCAGCGGCGGCCCCTCTACGCAGTATTTT. This gives the protein CASGGPSTQYF.

V is TRBV7-2 and J is TRBJ2-7; D ambiguous. The CDR3 is made up of 12 amino acids. Germline CDR1 reads SGHTA; CDR2 reads FQGNSA. The V gene lost 7 bases and the J gene lost 3 bases, with 10 bases spanning the gap. CDR3 region: CASTFPGYEQYF. The CDR3 region has the DNA TGTGCCAGCACGTTTCCCGGCTACGAGCAGTACTTC.

The chain uses TRBV2 and TRBJ1-1, with TRBD1 matching 9 bases. J gave up 1 base and V 4 bases, and 7 bases lay outside the gene matches. The CDR3 extends over 16 amino acids. CDR1 SNHLY and CDR2 FYNNEI come from the germline V gene. This chain's CDR3 is CASSVPGQGGNTEAFF. The CDR3 region has the DNA TGTGCCAGCAGTGTCCCGGGACAGGGCGGGAACACTGAAGCTTTCTTT.

The V and J genes are TRBV7-6 and TRBJ1-1, with D perhaps matching TRBD1 (6 bases). Trimming shortened V by 0 bases and J by 5 bases, and 19 bases separated the two germline ends. The CDR3 consists of 17 residues. Germline lookup yields CDR1 SGHVS and CDR2 FNYEAQ. The CDR3 nucleotides are TGTGCCAGCAGCTTAGCGAAGGGGGGGGTTGACGGGACTGAAGCTTTCTTT. Amino acid sequence: CASSLAKGGVDGTEAFF.

The chain couples TRBV7-2 to TRBJ1-5; 7 bases fit TRBD1. Unmatched junction bases numbered 11, after V lost 5 bases and J lost 4 bases. The CDR3 has 16 residues. Germline CDR1 and CDR2: SGHTA and FQGNSA. CDR3 sequence reads: CASSLNTGVVNQPQHF. The CDR3 nucleotides are TGTGCCAGCAGCCTAAATACAGGGGTGGTAAATCAGCCCCAGCATTTT. Full variable domain (remainder filled in from reference TRBV7-2 and TRBJ1-5): GAGVSQSPSNKVTEKGKDVELRCDPISGHTALYWYRQSLGQGLEFLIYFQGNSAPDKSGLPSDRFSAERTGGSVSTLTIQRTQQEDSAVYLCASSLNTGVVNQPQHFGDGTRLSIL.

The chain has TRBV4-1 and TRBJ2-3; perhaps TRBD1 as D (6 bases). Looked up from germline, CDR1 is MGHRA and CDR2 is YSYEKL. Deletions cut 1 base from V and 4 bases from J, with 15 bases between. There are 16 residues in the CDR3. The CDR3 is CASSQGGREWADTQYF. CDR3 DNA: TGCGCCAGCAGCCAAGGGGGGCGAGAGTGGGCAGATACGCAGTATTTT.

The rearrangement joins TRBV27 to TRBJ2-7; 9 bases agree with TRBD1. The V and J ends lost 5 bases and 6 bases, in that order; junction bases with no gene match: 11. This CDR3 has 15 residues. Germline V lookup: CDR1 MNHEY, CDR2 SMNVEV (reference sequence). CDR3 amino acids: CASSHRDRAPSEQYF. CDR3 nucleotides: TGTGCCAGCAGTCACCGGGACAGGGCGCCGTCCGAGCAGTACTTC.

The chain employs TRBV5-1 and TRBJ2-2; 7 bases line up with TRBD2. This CDR3 contains 16 residues. The ends lost 0 bases at V and 2 bases at J; junction bases unmatched: 4. The germline CDR1 and CDR2 sequences are SGHRS and YFSETQ. DNA of the CDR3: TGCGCCAGCAGCTTGGCCCTAGCGGCCAACACCGGGGAGCTGTTTTTT. Its translation: CASSLALAANTGELFF.

The chain recombines TRBV5-1 with TRBJ1-3; 8 bases map to TRBD1. The germline gives CDR1 SGHRS, CDR2 YFSETQ. V trimming: 4 bases; J trimming: 0 bases; junction bases outside the gene matches: 6. This CDR3 is 16 amino acids long. This CDR3 reads CASSKDRELSGNTIYF. The CDR3 nucleotides are TGCGCCAGCAGCAAGGACAGGGAACTCTCTGGAAACACCATATATTTT.